These T cell receptor beta chains were read from a single sample in a study of blood T cells in healthy people across ages. Using its own MiXCR run on the 5' RACE reads, TCRdb lists one record per CDR3 protein. The top ten hold 7% to 9% of the sample, which has about 1.7 million distinct CDR3 sequences, approximately 30% seen once. Sample: blood. All receptors derive from a woman aged 25 to 39 in good health. CDR3s include the opening cysteine and the closing phenylalanine or tryptophan. D genes are given only for firm matches. A row's size may be missing; if present it is once, few, many or a size class.

j_call v_call d_call clone_size cdr3_nt cdr3_aa
TRBJ2-6 TRBV5-6 . . TGTGCCAGCAGCCCCCGAGGGGGAGGCAACTCTGGGGCCAACGTCCTGACTTTC CASSPRGGGNSGANVLTF
TRBJ2-7 TRBV29-1 . . TGCAGCGTGGACGCTAGCGACGAGCAGTACTTC CSVDASDEQYF
TRBJ1-2 TRBV20-1 TRBD1 many TGCAGTGCGGGACAGGGCTCGGGATATGGCTACACCTTC CSAGQGSGYGYTF
TRBJ2-5 TRBV3-1 . . TGTGCCAGCAGCCGAGGGACGGGGCGCCCCGAGACCCAGTACTTC CASSRGTGRPETQYF
TRBJ2-3 TRBV7-2 . . TGTGCCAGCAGCTCCCAGGATAGGGGTATCTCGTATTTT CASSSQDRGISYF
TRBJ1-5 TRBV28 . . TGTGCCAGCAGCCCCGTGGGAATAGGGGGTCAGCCCCAGCATTTT CASSPVGIGGQPQHF
TRBJ1-2 TRBV7-8 TRBD1 . TGTGCCAGCAGCTCCGGGGACAGGCGCTATGGCCACACCTTC CASSSGDRRYGHTF
TRBJ2-7 TRBV29-1 TRBD1 few TGCAGCGTTGTCCCTGGGACAGGGTTCGACGAGCAGTACTTC CSVVPGTGFDEQYF
TRBJ1-4 TRBV5-1 . . TGCGCCAGCAGCTTGGCCCGCAGGGAGGATGAAAAACTGTTTTTT CASSLARREDEKLFF
TRBJ2-1 TRBV5-1 TRBD1 . TGCGCCAGCAGCTTGGCTCCTAAGGGGACAGGGGGCTACAATGAGCAGTTCTTC CASSLAPKGTGGYNEQFF
TRBJ2-5 TRBV24-1 . few TGTGCCACCAGTGATTGGGTGCAAGAGACCCAGTACTTC CATSDWVQETQYF
TRBJ2-7 TRBV27 . many TGTGCCAGCAGCCTGCAATCAGGGAACCTCTACGAGCAGTACTTC CASSLQSGNLYEQYF
TRBJ2-1 TRBV18 . . TGTGCCAGCTCACCAAGTAGCGGTGAGCAGTTCTTC CASSPSSGEQFF
TRBJ1-3 TRBV5-6 . . TGTGCCAGCAGCTTTCGCGGGGGGGGACTTGGAAACACCATATATTTT CASSFRGGGLGNTIYF
TRBJ2-6 TRBV19 . few TGTGCCAGTAGTGACCTACGGTCCTCTGGGGCCAACGTCCTGACTTTC CASSDLRSSGANVLTF
TRBJ2-7 TRBV20-1 . few TGCAGTGCTAGGGACACCAAATTACACGAGCAGTACTTC CSARDTKLHEQYF
TRBJ1-5 TRBV20-1 TRBD1 few TGCAGTGCTCGGATAGGACAGGGAAATGGACAGCCCCAGCATTTT CSARIGQGNGQPQHF
TRBJ1-5 TRBV5-1 TRBD1 . TGCGCTAGCAGCTTGGTGGGACAGGGTGATCAGCCCCAGCATTTT CASSLVGQGDQPQHF
TRBJ2-7 TRBV6-2/TRBV6-3 . few TGTGCCAGCAGTTACGCTATAGGGGACCCTTCCTACGAGCAGTACTTC CASSYAIGDPSYEQYF
TRBJ2-7 TRBV28 TRBD1 many TGTGCCAGCAGTCCTACTCTCTTCGGGACAGGGTCCCGGGAGCAGTACTTC CASSPTLFGTGSREQYF
TRBJ2-5 TRBV20-1 TRBD2 . TGCGGTGCACCTAGCGGGGGGCAAGAGACCCAGTACTTC CGAPSGGQETQYF
TRBJ1-5 TRBV4-2 . . TGTGCCAGCAGCCAAGGGACAAGTAATCAGCCCCAGCATTTT CASSQGTSNQPQHF
TRBJ2-7 TRBV10-3 TRBD1 . TGTGCCATCAGTGAGGAAACCGGGACAGCGTCTTACGAGCAGTACTTC CAISEETGTASYEQYF
TRBJ1-2 TRBV6-2/TRBV6-3 TRBD1 . TGTGCCAGCAGTCCCCCTCCAAGGACAGGTTTTTATGGCTACACCTTC CASSPPPRTGFYGYTF
TRBJ2-2 TRBV10-3 TRBD1 . TGTGCCACACACGAGAGGGACAGGGGGCTCGACGGGGAGCTGTTTTTT CATHERDRGLDGELFF
TRBJ2-3 TRBV7-3 TRBD2 once TGTGCCAGCAGCTTGACGGGGGGGCCCACAAATACGCAGTATTTT CASSLTGGPTNTQYF
TRBJ2-5 TRBV5-1 . many TGCGCCAGCAGCTTCACAGGAGCCCGCCAAGAGACCCAGTACTTC CASSFTGARQETQYF
TRBJ2-4 TRBV30 TRBD1 . TGTGCCTGGACCCTTACAGGGGGCGGGGAGCAGTACTTC CAWTLTGGGEQYF
TRBJ2-3 TRBV29-1 . few TGCAGCGTTGACTCAAAGCCAGATACGCAGTATTTT CSVDSKPDTQYF
TRBJ2-7 TRBV13 TRBD2 . TGTGCCAGCAGTAGCGGGAGCAAATCCTACGAGCAGTACTTC CASSSGSKSYEQYF
TRBJ2-1 TRBV7-3 . . TGTGCCAGCAGCTCCCCAGGGGCAGGTTCAACCTACAATGAGCAGTTCTTC CASSSPGAGSTYNEQFF
TRBJ2-2 TRBV4-3 . once TGCGCCAGCAGCCAAGGACTTTCGAGGACGGCGAACACCGGGGAGCTGTTTTTT CASSQGLSRTANTGELFF
TRBJ1-1 TRBV12-3/TRBV12-4 . few TGTGCCAGCAGTCCCCCCGACCTCCCCACTGAAGCTTTCTTT CASSPPDLPTEAFF
TRBJ1-2 TRBV12-3/TRBV12-4 . . TGTACCAGCAGTCAAAGGGGAGGCTACACCTTC CTSSQRGGYTF
TRBJ2-1 TRBV12-3/TRBV12-4 . few TGTGCCAGCAGTTTAGCGAGACAACACAATGAGCAGTTCTTC CASSLARQHNEQFF
TRBJ2-7 TRBV20-1 . few TGCAGTGCTGTCACTGTCGGGGTCTCCTACGAGCAGTACTTC CSAVTVGVSYEQYF
TRBJ1-3 TRBV20-1 . many TGCAGTGCCCAGATCTTTTCTGGAAACACCATATATTTT CSAQIFSGNTIYF
TRBJ2-5 TRBV7-9 TRBD2 many TGTGCCAGCAGCCTGGTGGGCGCGGGGGGAGAGACCCAGTACTTC CASSLVGAGGETQYF
TRBJ1-5 TRBV20-1 . . TGCAGTGCTAGTCCAGGGACTCAGCCCCAGCATTTT CSASPGTQPQHF
TRBJ2-2 TRBV3-1 . few TGTGCCAGCAGCCAAGATTCTAACGGGGAGCTGTTTTTT CASSQDSNGELFF
TRBJ2-1 TRBV3-1 . . TGTGCCAGCAGCCGCAGGGACTTAGGCTACAATGAGCAGTTCTTC CASSRRDLGYNEQFF
TRBJ2-1 TRBV24-1 . . TGTGCCACTTCGACATCCAGCTCCTACAATGAGCAGTTCTTC CATSTSSSYNEQFF
TRBJ2-7 TRBV10-2 TRBD2 few TGCGCCAGCACGGCGGTAGCGGGTTGTTACGAGCAGTACTTC CASTAVAGCYEQYF
TRBJ2-1 TRBV29-1 . many TGCAGCGCTGGGTTAACAGCTTACAATGAGCAGTTCTTC CSAGLTAYNEQFF
TRBJ2-1 TRBV28 . few TGTGCCAGCAGGACAGGTTTCAATGAGCAGTTCTTC CASRTGFNEQFF
TRBJ2-5 TRBV6-6 . few TGTGCCAGCAGTTCCCCAGGAGGGAAAGAGACCCAGTACTTC CASSSPGGKETQYF
TRBJ1-5 TRBV28 TRBD1 . TGTGCCAGCAGCCCCCCGACAGGGTGGATGAGCAATCAGCCCCAGCATTTT CASSPPTGWMSNQPQHF